This T cell receptor (beta chain) was identified in a study of molecular identifiers for immune sequencing clone quantification. Study outcomes and limitations: Highly expanded clone sizes could be underestimated by identical TCR molecules that share a barcode. Jurkat TCR RNA spiked in from one cell could reportedly be detected among one million naive cells. Naive cells had under 1% of molecules in clones above 20 RNA copies, effectors over 99%.

This clonotype has a count of ten or more. Its specificity is not known. The bulk TCR libraries were made with methods described before and with listed TCR primers. TCRdb reanalysed the PCR reads using MiXCR and keeps one entry per CDR3 protein. The table includes about 100,000 distinct CDR3 sequences, over 30% detected once. CDR3 length equals 14 residues. Trimming removed 5 bases at V and 0 bases at J, with 5 bases between. This rearrangement joins TRBV12-3 or TRBV12-4 to TRBJ2-6; D remains unclear. The source of this sequence is a human donor in good health. Some libraries in this study had Jurkat cell RNA spiked in. The sample consisted of naive CD8+ T cells from blood, with Jurkat cell RNA spiked in. Described subset: FACS-sorted CD8+CD4-CCR7+CD45RA+ naive T cells. The CDR3 spells CASSDISGANVLTF. CDR3 nucleotide sequence: TGTGCCAGCAGTGACATCTCTGGGGCCAACGTCCTGACTTTC.